These T cell receptor beta chains were read from a single sample in a study of blood T cell repertoires in COVID-19. TCRdb's table, derived via immunoSEQ multiplex PCR, lists solely in-frame clones and lacks some. The table lists about 150,000 clones, about 77% of them singletons. Sequencing was carried out using peripheral blood. All receptors come from a man aged 60 to 75 with acute or convalescent COVID-19. The CDR3 runs from the conserved cysteine through the conserved F or W. D genes are given only for firm matches. Size values are once, few and many counts, or a class for expanded clones, and some rows have none.

abundance	d_gene	v_gene	j_gene	CDR3aa	CDR3nt
-	TRBD1	TRBV27	TRBJ1-6	CASSSGTGTLSSYNSPLHF	TGTGCCAGCAGTTCCGGGACAGGAACTTTAAGCTCCTATAATTCACCCCTCCACTTT
-	-	TRBV5-1	TRBJ2-3	CASSLGGGPTDTQYF	TGCGCCAGCAGCCTAGGGGGAGGGCCGACAGATACGCAGTATTTT
few	TRBD1	TRBV27	TRBJ1-2	CASSPKRQGGIYGYTF	TGTGCCAGCAGTCCCAAAAGACAGGGAGGTATCTATGGCTACACCTTC
-	TRBD2	TRBV18	TRBJ2-1	CASSPRREGEYEQFF	TGTGCCAGCTCACCAAGGCGGGAGGGGGAGTATGAGCAGTTCTTC
few	TRBD1	TRBV11-3	TRBJ2-5	CASSLAGGSETQYF	TGTGCCAGCAGCTTAGCAGGGGGCTCTGAGACCCAGTACTTC
-	TRBD2	TRBV6-5	TRBJ2-7	CASSRTSVGEQYF	TGTGCCAGCAGCCGGACTAGCGTGGGAGAGCAGTACTTC
few	-	TRBV15	TRBJ2-5	CATRPTGAETQYF	TGTGCCACCAGGCCGACAGGAGCGGAGACCCAGTACTTC
-	-	TRBV6-5	TRBJ1-2	CASTGGYGYTF	TGTGCCAGCACGGGTGGCTATGGCTACACCTTC
-	-	TRBV28	TRBJ2-1	CASSYAGRAAFNEQFF	TGTGCCAGCAGCTATGCGGGTCGGGCGGCCTTCAATGAGCAGTTCTTC
-	TRBD1	TRBV28	TRBJ1-2	CASSLSGGVYGYTF	TGTGCCAGCAGTCTCTCAGGGGGCGTCTATGGCTACACCTTC
few	-	TRBV20-1	TRBJ1-4	CSASRGETNEKLFF	TGCAGTGCTAGTCGAGGAGAGACTAATGAAAAACTGTTTTTT
-	TRBD2	TRBV7-9	TRBJ2-7	CASSLAGLAGNEQYF	TGTGCCAGCAGCTTGGCGGGACTAGCGGGAAACGAGCAGTACTTC
-	TRBD1	TRBV5-4	TRBJ2-7	CASRLGQGIPYEQYF	TGTGCCAGCAGATTGGGACAGGGAATCCCCTACGAGCAGTACTTC
-	-	TRBV5-5	TRBJ2-7	CASSLTGNYEQYF	TGTGCCAGCAGCCTTACAGGGAACTACGAGCAGTACTTC
-	TRBD2	TRBV6-5	TRBJ2-5	CATHRTSLYQETQYF	TGTGCCACCCACCGGACTAGCCTGTACCAAGAGACCCAGTACTTC
-	-	TRBV18	TRBJ1-2	CASSLDQGQDSYGYTF	TGTGCCAGCTCACTAGACCAGGGGCAGGACAGCTATGGCTACACCTTC
-	-	TRBV6-2/TRBV6-3	TRBJ2-7	CASSYQATGFKEQYF	TGTGCCAGCAGTTACCAAGCCACGGGATTTAAGGAGCAGTACTTC
-	-	TRBV11-2	TRBJ2-3	CASSFGSTDTQYF	TGTGCCAGCAGCTTTGGCAGCACAGATACGCAGTATTTT
few	TRBD1	TRBV5-4	TRBJ1-4	CASSAGTDTTNEKLFF	TGTGCCAGCAGCGCGGGGACAGACACAACTAATGAAAAACTGTTTTTT
-	TRBD1	TRBV11-2	TRBJ1-3	CASSLATGARNTIYF	TGTGCCAGCAGCTTAGCGACAGGGGCTAGAAACACCATATATTTT
few	-	TRBV3-1/TRBV3-2	TRBJ2-6	CASSQGISGANVLTF	TGTGCCAGCAGCCAAGGTATCTCTGGGGCCAACGTCCTGACTTTC
-	-	TRBV5-1	TRBJ2-7	CASRGSTHEQYF	TGCGCCAGCAGAGGTAGCACCCACGAGCAGTACTTC
-	TRBD1	TRBV4-1	TRBJ2-5	CASSQYDRGETQYF	TGCGCCAGCAGCCAGTACGACAGGGGAGAGACCCAGTACTTC
-	-	TRBV5-1	TRBJ2-4	CASSLLPSQNIQYF	TGCGCCAGCAGCTTGCTGCCTAGTCAAAACATTCAGTACTTC
-	-	TRBV5-1	TRBJ1-2	CASSSSTVTYGYTF	TGCGCCAGCAGCTCGTCGACAGTGACATATGGCTACACCTTC
-	-	TRBV5-4	TRBJ2-2	CASSGRTYPGELFF	TGTGCCAGCAGCGGAAGGACATACCCCGGGGAGCTGTTTTTT
-	TRBD1	TRBV2	TRBJ1-3	CASSLQGAGNTIYF	TGTGCCAGCAGTCTACAGGGGGCTGGAAACACCATATATTTT
-	TRBD1	TRBV5-1	TRBJ1-1	CASSLAPTGETEAFF	TGCGCCAGCAGCTTGGCACCGACAGGGGAGACTGAAGCTTTCTTT
once	-	TRBV25-1	TRBJ2-2	CASTDLRGDTGELFF	TGTGCCAGCACCGACCTCAGGGGTGACACCGGGGAGCTGTTTTTT
-	TRBD2	TRBV3-1/TRBV3-2	TRBJ2-4	CASSPVLERESKNIQYF	TGTGCCAGCAGCCCCGTACTAGAGCGGGAGTCCAAAAACATTCAGTACTTC
-	-	TRBV27	TRBJ1-3	CASSFLPGNTIYF	TGTGCCAGCAGTTTTCTCCCCGGAAACACCATATATTTT